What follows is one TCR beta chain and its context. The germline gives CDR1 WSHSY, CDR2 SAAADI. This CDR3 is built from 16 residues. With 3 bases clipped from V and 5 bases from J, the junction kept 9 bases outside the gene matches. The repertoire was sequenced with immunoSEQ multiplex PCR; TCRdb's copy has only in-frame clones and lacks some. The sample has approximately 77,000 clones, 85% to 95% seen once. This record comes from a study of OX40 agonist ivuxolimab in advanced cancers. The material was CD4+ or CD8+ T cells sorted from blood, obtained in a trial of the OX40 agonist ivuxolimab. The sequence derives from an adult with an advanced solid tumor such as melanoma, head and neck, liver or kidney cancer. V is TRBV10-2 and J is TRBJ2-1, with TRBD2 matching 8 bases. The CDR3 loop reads CASSDFSGAPDNEQFF. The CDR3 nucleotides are TGCGCCAGCAGTGACTTTAGCGGGGCGCCGGACAATGAGCAGTTCTTC.